What follows is one T cell receptor (beta chain) and its context. This clonotype has just a few counts. Which antigen it targets is not known. Qualities for individual bases were not recorded, and no much larger clone is one base off. Preparation of the library involved UMI-ligation and nested PCR. The beta constant-region primer was an equimolar mix of two oligonucleotides covering both TRBC1 and TRBC2. Four rounds of PCR, combining the SP2 primer with nested alpha and beta constant-region primers, were used to amplify the ligated cDNA. A single-stranded oligonucleotide containing the SP2 primer and a 12-nucleotide UMI was joined to the 3' end of the cDNA by T4 RNA ligase 1. The ligation reaction was incubated at 16°C for 20-24 hours. PCR2 was usually performed as a SYBR Green qPCR and halted at a preset threshold so that over-amplification would not occur. Apart from the first purification, every purification step used Agencourt AMPure XP magnetic beads. Library quantification was done by Qubit, followed by a TapeStation check on which the main peak was expected at around 650 bp. The pooled libraries were sequenced on an Illumina MiSeq using v2 2x251 paired-end kits, which usually yielded roughly 0.85-2.1 million reads per sample. Each sample library was pooled at 4 nM, and about 5-7% PhiX was included to improve cluster recognition. Concerning the study's data processing: V and J genes were assigned to Demultiplexor-processed FASTQ reads by Decombinator through tag matching, with a single base-pair mismatch being allowed. Collapsinator used UMIs to correct both sequencing errors and frequency errors arising from PCR heterogeneity. TCRs were translated and CDR3s were extracted from the conserved cysteine to the FGXG phenylalanine by CDR3Translator, with non-productive sequences being flagged. Repertoires were subsampled to equal numbers of UMI-defined TCRs before Gini, Shannon entropy and inverse Simpson indices were calculated. Within the linear range, a power law was fitted by maximum likelihood to the distributions of clonotype abundance. For one naive CD8 sample, the pipeline and MIGEC produced similar UMI counts, unique TCR numbers and clonal distributions. A set of 7,322 CMV-associated CDR3 sequences, compiled from VDJdb and a published dataset, was used to search the repertoires. TCRdb reanalyzed the raw reads on its own, using fastp at Q25 for trimming and MiXCR for clone calling, and kept in-frame beta chains. Every entry covers one CDR3 protein and lists the most common genes and DNA from its rows. The V and J calls, along with clone size, are taken from TCRdb and not from the paper's own processing. The sample table holds 100,000 to 150,000 distinct CDR3 sequences, of which approximately 37% were seen once. The ten most abundant clones make up less than 1% of the sample.

From the second PCR step on, the TCR alpha and beta chain libraries were amplified in separate reactions. CMV status of each donor was established by measuring IFNgamma production from CD4+ T cells after fresh PBMCs were stimulated overnight with CMV viral lysate. CD4 T cells were positively selected using Miltenyi beads, after which CD8 T cells were positively selected from the CD4-negative fraction. Cells stained for CD3, CD4, CD8, CD45RA, CD27 and a live/dead dye were sorted on a BD Aria II into four subsets by CD45RA and CD27. A few healthy volunteers provided blood, and each donor's sample was split into CD4 and CD8 T cells and then further divided into four differentiation subsets. Approximately 120 ml of peripheral blood was collected from each donor, and PBMC were isolated by Ficoll-Paque PLUS density-gradient centrifugation. The sorted cells were lysed in RLT buffer, after which RNA was extracted using a Qiagen RNeasy kit and kept at -80 degrees C.

The germline V gene (reference sequence) supplies CDR1 DFQATT and CDR2 SNEGSKA. The CDR3, from cysteine to phenylalanine, totals 12 residues. Only the CDR3 portion is preserved as DNA: 36 bases, with reading frame beginning at the first base. At the junction V is shortened by 2 bases and J by 4 bases, with 9 bases in between. The data were obtained in a study of naive and memory T cell subsets (dated by TCRdb to the late 2010s). As for the study more broadly: The study applied an open-source, UMI-based TCR alpha and beta sequencing pipeline to sorted naive and memory peripheral blood T cell subsets. Complete agreement was observed between the functional CMV T cell responses and the IgG serology results. RNA was DNase-treated and reverse transcribed with TCR constant-region primers, mostly using SuperScript III. On the study overall, not on this receptor specifically: The repertoire findings for the naive and memory subsets could not be validated, as no ground truth was available. In both CD4 and CD8 cells, going from naive through CM, EM and EMRA, the Gini index went up while Shannon and inverse Simpson diversity went down. Each clonotype was defined as a single alpha or beta chain sequence rather than as a paired alpha/beta receptor. Once error correction was done, more than 95% of naive TCR sequences showed up just once, which made the naive abundance distributions much steeper than those of the memory subsets. A power law was followed by TCR abundance, with an exponent that differed between naive and memory subsets but was consistent across the three individuals. RNA-based TCR counts may be affected by expression changes linked to T cell activation and differentiation.

The sequence derives from a human donor in good health. In this chain, TRBV20-1 is recombined with TRBJ2-7; the D gene is not confidently resolved. The sequencing sample was made of central memory CD4+ T cells from blood. This sample's cell subset or site label indicates: central memory, CD45RA- CD27+. The nucleotides are TGCAGTGCTAGATTTGACAAGTACGAGCAGTACTTC. This sequence encodes CSARFDKYEQYF.